This section outlines one TCR beta chain sequence together with its context. Its specificity is not known. The V end lost 7 bases, the J end lost 10 bases, and 8 bases lay between the germline ends. The germline gives CDR1 SNHLY, CDR2 FYNNEI. The CDR3 contains 11 residues. The data belong to a study of cytomegalovirus exposure and HLA in healthy donors. Regarding the study as a whole: Sequencing artifact likely explains a cluster of highly shared sequence variants.

The PCR employed 60 Vbeta primers together with 13 Jbeta primers. Assay used: immunoSEQ multiplex PCR; TCRdb lists only in-frame clones, some missing. The sample lists approximately 140,000 clones, around 77% occurring once. This rearrangement joins TRBV2 to TRBJ1-6; D unclear. Material: PBMCs. The receptor's source is a woman aged 40 to 55 in good health and CMV-seropositive. CDR3 protein: CASMRESPLHF. The CDR3, as DNA: TGTGCCAGCATGCGAGAGTCACCCCTCCACTTT.